This T cell receptor beta chain derives from a study of T cell repertoires in cytomegalovirus infection. At the level of the study: An indication of both CMV infection and matching HLA type came from public TCR beta signatures. General study results and limits: CMV-specific TCR beta clonotypes restricted by HLA-C were the ones dominating the ex vivo response. Cumulative public TCR beta family frequency identified CMV carriers with the relevant HLA.

TCRdb reanalysed the reads using MiXCR and keeps one entry per CDR3 protein. In the table there are over 85,000 distinct CDR3 sequences, more than 15% of which are singletons. This clonotype turned up a few times. Its antigen is unknown. The TCR originated in a human donor in good health (CMV status not recorded). Some clones in this sample may be carry-over from other donors' samples. What was sequenced was PBMCs.

The CDR3 nucleotides read TGTGCCAGCAGCCGAGCCGGGAGCACGTACGAGCAGTTCTTC. Protein sequence: CASSRAGSTYEQFF. The J gene is TRBJ2-1, the V gene TRBV28; D might be TRBD2 (6 bases). There are 14 residues in the CDR3. V dropped 6 bases and J dropped 10 bases, with 19 bases sitting between them. Looked up from germline, CDR1 is MDHEN and CDR2 is SYDVKM.